The 3 T cell receptor beta chains listed next were all sequenced from one sample in a study of blood T cell repertoires in COVID-19. Libraries were prepared by immunoSEQ multiplex PCR; TCRdb keeps only in-frame clonotypes and omits some of them. The sample holds 470,000 or so clones, about 85% seen once. The source material was PBMCs or T cells enriched from blood (not recorded which). The source is a woman younger than 30 with acute COVID-19.

This clone was picked up many times. This chain's CDR3 is CASSQDQAGEAFF. The CDR3 coding sequence is TGCGCCAGCAGCCAAGACCAGGCAGGGGAAGCTTTCTTT. The chain couples TRBV4-1 to TRBJ1-1, with D possibly TRBD1 on 5 matching bases. Trimming removed 0 bases at V and 8 bases at J, with 10 bases between. This CDR3 contains 13 residues. Germline V lookup: CDR1 MGHRA, CDR2 YSYEKL.

The gene calls are TRBV7-6 and TRBJ2-6, with 8 positions matching TRBD2. Germline-derived CDR1 and CDR2 are SGHVS and FNYEAQ. With V trimmed by 5 bases and J by 0 bases, 3 bases remained unmatched. CDR3 length: 16 residues. The DNA of the CDR3 is TGTGCCAGCAGCCGTAGCGGGGTCTCTGGGGCCAACGTCCTGACTTTC. Translation: CASSRSGVSGANVLTF.

The J gene is TRBJ2-5, the V gene TRBV7-8, with 10 bases aligning to TRBD2. CDR1 is SGHVS, CDR2 FQNEAQ, per germline. Unmatched junction bases numbered 15, after V lost 0 bases and J lost 5 bases. The CDR3 is made up of 19 amino acids. CDR3 loop: CASSLAYSGAGGPGETQYF. In DNA, the CDR3 is TGTGCCAGCAGCTTAGCGTATTCCGGAGCGGGAGGGCCGGGGGAGACCCAGTACTTC.